This TCR beta chain was sequenced during a study of vaccination effects on CD4 cells after COVID-19. CDR1 SGHAT and CDR2 FQDESV come from the germline V gene (reference sequence). Trimming took 10 bases from V and 3 from J, leaving 14 bases between them. The CDR3 is 13 amino acids. Remarks on this clone: Its target is not known.

CD4+ T cells specific for antigen were expanded with viral peptide pools by the ViraFEST assay before sequencing. The authors isolated CD4+ T cells after around nine days of culture. Some clones are missing from TCRdb's copy, which holds only in-frame ones; the method was immunoSEQ multiplex PCR. In the table there are around 83,000 clones, roughly 80% of which are singletons. Findings and caveats of the study: The study, lacking early post-infection timepoints, had few convalescent patients. Clonal contraction was marked in infection- and vaccine-induced clones late after vaccination.

V gene TRBV11-1 combines with J gene TRBJ2-3; D is possibly TRBD1 or TRBD2 (6 bases each). The source was CD4+ T cells from PBMCs cultured with HCoV-229E spike peptides, collected before COVID-19 vaccination. This TCR was recovered from a human donor who received a COVID-19 vaccine. In nucleotides, the CDR3 is TGTGCCACGAGGGGGGCCGGGACAGATACGCAGTATTTT. It codes for CATRGAGTDTQYF.